The 24 T cell receptor beta chains below come from one sample, sequenced in a study of blood T cells in healthy people across ages. The second PCR ran 7 to 11 cycles with a sample-barcoded 5' primer and J-beta primers. MiXCR was run by TCRdb on the 5' RACE reads, yielding one entry per CDR3 protein. The sample records roughly 1,700,000 distinct CDR3 sequences, roughly 30% being singletons. The material sequenced was blood. These receptors were collected from a woman in her 30s in good health.

This clonotype was seen more than once but under ten times. This chain connects TRBV6-1 to TRBJ2-1, with TRBD2 identical over 10 bases. V shed 7 bases, J shed 0 bases, and the junction held 15 bases outside the gene matches. The CDR3 runs to 19 residues. Germline V lookup: CDR1 MNHNS, CDR2 SASEGT. CDR3 residues: CASTANGLAVLSSYNEQFF. The CDR3 nucleotides read TGTGCCAGCACCGCGAATGGACTAGCGGTATTAAGCTCCTACAATGAGCAGTTCTTC.

This clonotype has only a few counts. V gene TRBV5-1 combines with J gene TRBJ2-5, with a tentative D call TRBD1 (5 bases). The germline gives CDR1 SGHRS, CDR2 YFSETQ. The V gene lost 4 bases and the J gene lost 7 bases, with 23 bases spanning the gap. The CDR3 loop spans 16 amino acids. This CDR3 reads CASSAASDGRGRTQYF. CDR3 DNA: TGCGCCAGCAGCGCCGCATCGGATGGAAGGGGCAGGACCCAGTACTTC.

In its sample, this clonotype was seen a few times. The V call is TRBV28, the J call TRBJ2-5; 11 bases map to TRBD2. CDR3 length: 15 amino acids. Germline-derived CDR1 and CDR2 are MDHEN and SYDVKM. J lost 5 bases, V lost 6 bases, and 8 bases had no gene match. The CDR3 spells CASSLRLAGLETQYF. CDR3 in DNA: TGTGCCAGCAGCCTAAGACTAGCGGGGTTGGAGACCCAGTACTTC.

Ten or more counts support this clonotype. This chain links TRBV29-1 with TRBJ2-7; 8 nucleotides match TRBD1. After removal of 4 bases from V and 5 bases from J, the junction contained 4 bases not matched to a gene. The CDR3 runs 12 residues. CDR1 and CDR2 (germline): SQVTM, ANQGSEA. The CDR3 loop reads CSVATGVDEQYF. CDR3 DNA sequence: TGCAGCGTTGCGACAGGGGTGGACGAGCAGTACTTC.

V is TRBV6-5 and J is TRBJ1-2; no reliable D call. Germline lookup yields CDR1 MNHEY and CDR2 SVGAGI. The CDR3 consists of 13 residues. V lost 4 bases and J lost 5, with 11 bases in between. The chain's CDR3 is CASSFGPVYGYTF. DNA of the CDR3: TGTGCCAGCAGTTTCGGGCCAGTATATGGCTACACCTTC.

This clonotype appeared a few times. The V and J genes are TRBV6-2 or TRBV6-3 and TRBJ2-1; 12 positions agree with TRBD2. Germline V gene data show CDR1 as MNHEY and CDR2 as SVGEGT. Germline trimming cut 7 bases from V and 7 bases from J; bases unmatched to any gene: 2. The CDR3 covers 13 residues. The chain's CDR3 is CASTGTSGNEQFF. The CDR3 DNA follows: TGTGCCAGCACCGGGACTAGCGGGAATGAGCAGTTCTTC.

This clonotype was observed a few times. The CDR3 DNA sequence: TGCGCCAGCAGCTTGAGGACAGGGGGTGTCGATGAGCAGTACTTC. Encoded protein: CASSLRTGGVDEQYF. The chain is built from TRBV5-1 and TRBJ2-1, with TRBD1 identical over 10 bases. The J call is in doubt because the DNA end fits TRBJ2-7 better. The CDR3 has 15 residues. CDR1 and CDR2 from the germline V gene are SGHRS and YFSETQ.

This clonotype appeared a few times. The chain employs TRBV5-6 and TRBJ2-3; tentative D call: TRBD1 (5 bases). Germline V gives CDR1 SGHDT, CDR2 YYEEEE. The V gene lost 3 bases and the J gene lost 2 bases, with 22 bases spanning the gap. There are 18 residues in the CDR3. CDR3 coding DNA: TGTGCCAGCAGCTCCCTGGGTAGGGGAATACGGGTCACAGATACGCAGTATTTT. It specifies CASSSLGRGIRVTDTQYF.

This clonotype was seen repeatedly, ten times or more. The genes are TRBV24-1 and TRBJ1-5; TRBD1 aligns across 7 bases. This CDR3 has 15 amino acids. V lost 3 bases, J lost 4 bases, and 5 bases stayed unmatched. Per the germline V gene, CDR1 is KGHDR and CDR2 is SFDVKD. The CDR3 spells CATSDPGTENQPQHF. The CDR3 bases are TGTGCCACCAGTGATCCCGGGACAGAAAATCAGCCCCAGCATTTT.

With respect to this clonotype: Since a much larger clone is just one base distant, this may be a read error. The V and J genes are TRBV2 and TRBJ2-3; possibly TRBD2 for D (6 bases). This CDR3 comprises 14 residues. Germline V gene sequence: CDR1 SNHLY, CDR2 FYNNEI. Trimming took 1 base from V and 4 from J, leaving 9 bases between them. CDR3 sequence: CASSEGLASDTQYF. CDR3 bases: TGTGCCAGCAGTGAAGGGCTAGCGTCAGATACGCAGTATTTT.

This chain connects TRBV30 to TRBJ1-1; perhaps TRBD1 as D (6 bases). V was trimmed by 2 bases and J by 5 bases, leaving 15 bases between them. This CDR3 has 14 amino acids. Germline V gene sequence: CDR1 GTSNPN, CDR2 SVGIG (reference sequence). CDR3 DNA sequence: TGTGCCTGGAGTCAAACAGGGAGAGGAACTGAAGCTTTCTTT. Its protein product is CAWSQTGRGTEAFF.

At least ten counts were recorded for this clonotype. V usage is TRBV20-1 and J usage is TRBJ2-7, with TRBD1 matching 11 bases. Per the germline V gene, CDR1 is DFQATT and CDR2 is SNEGSKA (reference sequence). V was pared by 1 base and J by 5 bases, with 7 bases of the junction left unmatched. CDR3 length equals 15 residues. Here the CDR3 reads CSARGRTGGSDEQYF. CDR3 nucleotides: TGCAGTGCTAGAGGAAGGACAGGGGGCAGCGACGAGCAGTACTTC.

This clonotype was seen a few times. The chain uses TRBV29-1 and TRBJ2-7; tentatively, D is TRBD1 (6 bases). This CDR3 has 13 residues. The V and J ends lost 1 base and 4 bases respectively, with 11 bases between them. CDR1 and CDR2 from the germline V gene are SQVTM and ANQGSEA. CDR3 region: CSVEVGTIYEQYF. DNA for the CDR3: TGCAGCGTTGAAGTCGGGACAATTTACGAGCAGTACTTC.

This chain joins TRBV6-5 and TRBJ1-2; unclear D gene. V dropped 6 bases and J dropped 4 bases, with 15 bases sitting between them. The CDR3 runs to 14 residues. Looked up from germline, CDR1 is MNHEY and CDR2 is SVGAGI. CDR3 loop: CASRRTLNTYGYTF. The DNA for the CDR3 is TGTGCCAGCAGAAGGACCCTAAATACCTATGGCTACACCTTC.

The chain uses TRBV28 and TRBJ1-1; D not resolved. The V gene's germline CDR1 is MDHEN and CDR2 SYDVKM. The CDR3 is made up of 13 amino acids. V lost 7 bases and J 6 bases, leaving 15 bases between the germline ends. The CDR3 nucleotides are TGTGCCAGCACCGTTAGGGTCCCTCCTGAAGCTTTCTTT. Encoded protein: CASTVRVPPEAFF.

This clonotype came up a few times. This rearrangement joins TRBV7-9 to TRBJ2-4; TRBD2 matches 11 bases. The junction had 9 bases not matched to a gene; V was cut back by 1 base and J by 13 bases. The germline gives CDR1 SEHNR, CDR2 FQNEAQ (reference sequence). This CDR3 comprises 15 residues. CDR3 nucleotides: TGTGCCAGCAGCTTAGTACTAGCGGGAGTCAATGAGCAGTACTTC. The encoded protein is CASSLVLAGVNEQYF.

Regarding this clonotype: Relative to the germline gene, one junction end is altered; a read error may explain this. The chain recombines TRBV12-3 or TRBV12-4 with TRBJ2-7; D call uncertain. There are 12 residues in the CDR3. Here the CDR3 reads CASSLARRERYF. The CDR3 DNA reads as TGTGCCAGCAGTTTAGCGCGCCGCGAGCGGTACTTC.

This chain connects TRBV12-3 or TRBV12-4 to TRBJ2-3; the D gene is possibly TRBD2 (6 bases). V lost 6 bases and J lost 14, with 21 bases in between. The CDR3 spans 13 residues. CDR3 protein: CASRVGSGLEGYF. The CDR3 coding sequence is TGTGCCAGCAGGGTGGGTAGCGGACTCGAGGGGTATTTT.

The chain combines TRBV9 with TRBJ2-5; 7 bases agree with TRBD2. The germline CDR1 and CDR2 sequences are SGDLS and YYNGEE. The CDR3 has 15 amino acids. Trimming cost V 0 bases and J 5 bases; bases outside gene matches: 7. CDR3 sequence: CASSVVYGGDETQYF. The CDR3 coding sequence is TGTGCCAGCAGCGTAGTTTATGGGGGGGATGAGACCCAGTACTTC.

This chain connects TRBV5-1 to TRBJ2-7; D call uncertain. This CDR3 is 15 amino acids long. Germline V gene lookup returns CDR1 SGHRS and CDR2 YFSETQ. The V gene lost 0 bases and the J gene lost 2 bases, with 12 bases spanning the gap. In DNA, the CDR3 is TGCGCCAGCAGCTTGGCAGGTGACAACACCTACGAGCAGTACTTC. Translated, it gives CASSLAGDNTYEQYF.

Comments on this clonotype: One junction end disagrees with the germline gene, perhaps due to a read error. V usage is TRBV20-1 and J usage is TRBJ1-5, with 7 bases lining up with TRBD1. From germline, CDR1 is DFQATT and CDR2 SNEGSKA (reference sequence). This CDR3 is built from 14 residues. The CDR3: CSTSRQGPNQPQHF. In nucleotides, the CDR3 is TGCAGTACTAGTAGACAGGGCCCCAATCAGCCCCAGCATTTT.

V and J are TRBV7-2 and TRBJ2-1, with D possibly matching TRBD2 (5 bases). The CDR3 runs 17 residues. The germline CDR1 and CDR2 sequences are SGHTA and FQGNSA. The V gene lost 5 bases and the J gene lost 10 bases, with 27 bases spanning the gap. The CDR3: CASSQRTRIESGGEQFF. In DNA, the CDR3 is TGTGCCAGCAGCCAACGAACGAGGATCGAATCAGGCGGGGAGCAGTTCTTC.

This clonotype was counted many times. This rearrangement joins TRBV7-6 to TRBJ1-2; 8 positions match TRBD1. J lost 4 bases, V lost 1 base, and 8 bases had no gene match. The CDR3 loop spans 16 amino acids. Looked up from germline, CDR1 is SGHVS and CDR2 is FNYEAQ. This CDR3 is CASSLEVRGRGYGYTF. The CDR3 bases are TGTGCCAGCAGCTTAGAAGTCAGGGGGCGCGGCTATGGCTACACCTTC.

This clonotype occurred a few times. V usage is TRBV4-3 and J usage is TRBJ1-2; TRBD1 agrees at 7 bases. V trimming: 4 bases; J trimming: 3 bases; junction bases outside the gene matches: 8. CDR1 and CDR2 (germline): LGHNA, YSLEER. This CDR3 is built from 15 residues. The CDR3 loop is CASSRRIGGDYGYTF. The CDR3 bases are TGCGCCAGCAGCCGTAGAATAGGGGGCGACTATGGCTACACCTTC.